A selection of T cell receptor beta chains follows, all from one sample in a study of technical replicates of blood from several donors. Sequenced by immunoSEQ multiplex PCR; TCRdb stores in-frame clones only, minus some. The sample consists of under 90,000 clones, about 96% of them appearing once. The sample comprised T cells isolated from PBMCs. Receptor source: a human donor in good health. CDR3s include the opening cysteine and the closing phenylalanine or tryptophan. The D gene is left open where the match is weak. Not every row has a clone size; where given, it reads once, few, many or a size class.

d_call clone_size j_call v_call cdr3_aa cdr3_nt
- - TRBJ1-2 TRBV6-1 CASSEADYGYTF TGTGCCAGCAGTGAAGCCGACTATGGCTACACCTTC
TRBD1 - TRBJ1-5 TRBV15 CATSREGQSNQPQHF TGTGCCACCAGCAGAGAGGGACAGAGCAATCAGCCCCAGCATTTT
- - TRBJ1-5 TRBV19 CASSRENQPQHF TGTGCCAGTAGTAGGGAGAATCAGCCCCAGCATTTT
- - TRBJ2-1 TRBV7-8 CASSLVRVAISYNEQFF TGTGCCAGCAGCTTAGTTCGGGTCGCTATCTCCTACAATGAGCAGTTCTTC
- - TRBJ1-2 TRBV6-1 CASTQPNYGYTF TGTGCCAGTACACAGCCGAACTATGGCTACACCTTC
TRBD2 - TRBJ2-2 TRBV27 CASSQSGRGNGELFF TGTGCCAGCAGTCAATCAGGGCGGGGGAACGGGGAGCTGTTTTTT
- - TRBJ1-1 TRBV4-1 CASSHKDGGGTEAFF TGCGCCAGCAGCCATAAGGATGGGGGAGGCACTGAAGCTTTCTTT
- - TRBJ2-1 TRBV5-1 CASSLGDFHNEQFF TGCGCCAGCAGCTTGGGGGACTTTCACAATGAGCAGTTCTTC
- - TRBJ1-1 TRBV5-1 CASSNIQGTEAFF TGCGCCAGCAGCAATATCCAGGGGACTGAAGCTTTCTTT
TRBD2 - TRBJ2-2 TRBV15 CATSRESGGAFTGELFF TGTGCCACCAGCAGAGAGAGCGGGGGGGCATTCACCGGGGAGCTGTTTTTT
TRBD2 - TRBJ2-7 TRBV14 CASSVDGTSGYEQYF TGTGCCAGCAGTGTCGATGGGACTAGCGGCTACGAGCAGTACTTC
- - TRBJ2-3 TRBV19 CASSIDRRVGDTQYF TGTGCCAGTAGTATAGATCGCAGGGTCGGGGATACGCAGTATTTT
- - TRBJ1-1 TRBV19 CASSSQMNTEAFF TGTGCCAGTAGTAGTCAGATGAACACTGAAGCTTTCTTT
- - TRBJ2-3 TRBV4-1 CASSHPKGGPTDTQYF TGCGCCAGCAGCCATCCAAAGGGGGGGCCCACAGATACGCAGTATTTT
TRBD2 - TRBJ2-5 TRBV5-1 CASSLGLAGFNFWEETQYF TGCGCCAGCAGCTTGGGACTAGCGGGGTTTAACTTTTGGGAAGAGACCCAGTACTTC
- - TRBJ2-2 TRBV6-5 CASSYSAYGELFF TGTGCCAGCAGTTACTCGGCTTACGGGGAGCTGTTTTTT
TRBD2 - TRBJ2-1 TRBV7-2 CASSWGLAEDEQFF TGTGCCAGCAGCTGGGGACTAGCGGAGGATGAGCAGTTCTTC
- - TRBJ1-3 TRBV19 CASSIDFSGNTIYF TGTGCCAGTAGTATTGACTTCTCCGGAAACACCATATATTTT
- - TRBJ1-3 TRBV6-5 CASSYSKGGAGNTIYF TGTGCCAGCAGTTACTCGAAAGGCGGGGCAGGAAACACCATATATTTT
- - TRBJ2-1 TRBV27 CASSLFTWAEQFF TGTGCCAGCAGTTTATTTACCTGGGCTGAGCAGTTCTTC
- - TRBJ2-6 TRBV29-1 CSVARANVLTF TGCAGCGTTGCTAGGGCCAACGTCCTGACTTTC
- - TRBJ1-4 TRBV7-9 CASGRETTNEKLFF TGTGCCAGCGGCCGGGAAACAACTAATGAAAAACTGTTTTTT
TRBD1 - TRBJ2-4 TRBV9 CASSEGTAIQYF TGTGCCAGCAGTGAAGGGACAGCTATTCAGTACTTC
- - TRBJ1-4 TRBV5-1 CASSFSGIRNEKLFF TGCGCCAGCAGCTTTTCCGGGATCAGGAATGAAAAACTGTTTTTT
- - TRBJ2-1 TRBV27 CASSTRLNNEQFF TGTGCCAGCAGTACTCGACTGAACAATGAGCAGTTCTTC
TRBD2 - TRBJ2-7 TRBV5-4 CASSLSAGGFSSYEQYF TGTGCCAGCAGCTTGTCAGCGGGGGGTTTCAGCTCCTACGAGCAGTACTTC
- - TRBJ1-1 TRBV4-2 CASSPTARWRPEAFF TGTGCCAGCAGCCCCACGGCCCGGTGGAGACCTGAAGCTTTCTTT
- - TRBJ1-1 TRBV7-6 CASSLGEFNTEAFF TGTGCCAGCAGCTTAGGCGAGTTTAACACTGAAGCTTTCTTT
TRBD2 - TRBJ2-1 TRBV11-2 CASSLGGGFHEQFF TGTGCCAGCAGCTTAGGCGGGGGGTTTCATGAGCAGTTCTTC
- - TRBJ2-7 TRBV11-2 CASSNARGEQYF TGTGCCAGCAGCAACGCCAGAGGCGAGCAGTACTTC
TRBD1 - TRBJ1-5 TRBV4-2 CASSQDRGLILDQPQHF TGTGCCAGCAGCCAGGACAGGGGGCTAATCCTGGATCAGCCCCAGCATTTT
TRBD1 - TRBJ2-1 TRBV6-1 CASTGQGASDEQFF TGTGCCAGCACTGGACAGGGGGCATCGGATGAGCAGTTCTTC
- - TRBJ1-5 TRBV7-3 CASSLRSNIREGNQPQHF TGTGCCAGCAGCTTAAGGAGCAACATCAGGGAGGGCAATCAGCCCCAGCATTTT
- - TRBJ1-1 TRBV18 CASSRSGNLNTEAFF TGTGCCAGCTCACGTTCAGGGAACTTGAACACTGAAGCTTTCTTT
TRBD2 - TRBJ2-1 TRBV29-1 CSARTSIGHEQFF TGCAGCGCTCGGACTAGTATAGGCCATGAGCAGTTCTTC
TRBD2 - TRBJ2-1 TRBV6-6 CASSRTSGGANEQFF TGTGCCAGCAGCCGGACTAGCGGGGGGGCAAATGAGCAGTTCTTC
TRBD1 - TRBJ2-7 TRBV19 CASSSTGSSYEQYF TGTGCCAGTAGTTCGACAGGGTCTTCCTACGAGCAGTACTTC
TRBD1 - TRBJ1-1 TRBV6-1 CASSVGQVNTEAFF TGTGCCAGCAGTGTTGGACAGGTGAACACTGAAGCTTTCTTT
TRBD1 - TRBJ2-7 TRBV19 CASSRGTGFSYEQYF TGTGCCAGTAGCCGCGGGACAGGATTCTCCTACGAGCAGTACTTC
- - TRBJ1-5 TRBV29-1 CSALEGHGTGPQHF TGCAGCGCGTTAGAGGGACACGGAACTGGGCCCCAGCATTTT
- - TRBJ1-2 TRBV27 CASSQGAHYGYTF TGTGCCAGCAGCCAGGGTGCTCACTATGGCTACACCTTC
- - TRBJ1-5 TRBV7-2 CASSFGNRAYSNQPQHF TGTGCCAGCAGCTTTGGTAACAGGGCTTATAGCAATCAGCCCCAGCATTTT
- - TRBJ1-5 TRBV18 CASSPRGWDNQPQHF TGTGCCAGCTCACCAAGGGGGTGGGACAATCAGCCCCAGCATTTT
- - TRBJ2-2 TRBV10-2 CARADLGSAGELFF TGCGCCAGAGCGGATCTAGGCTCGGCCGGGGAGCTGTTTTTT
TRBD1 - TRBJ2-7 TRBV27 CASSMGQGNTYEQYF TGTGCCAGCAGTATGGGACAGGGTAATACGTACGAGCAGTACTTC
TRBD2 - TRBJ2-7 TRBV13 CASSFSGSNPGAYEQYF TGTGCCAGCAGCTTCAGCGGGAGTAACCCCGGGGCCTACGAGCAGTACTTC
TRBD2 - TRBJ2-7 TRBV27 CASGLTSLYYEQYF TGTGCCAGCGGACTGACTAGCCTCTACTACGAGCAGTACTTC
TRBD1 - TRBJ2-1 TRBV4-1 CASSQSRQGRYNEQFF TGCGCCAGCAGCCAATCACGACAGGGCCGTTACAATGAGCAGTTCTTC
TRBD1 - TRBJ2-1 TRBV25-1 CASSEGGQGFYNEQFF TGTGCCAGCAGTGAGGGCGGACAGGGGTTCTACAATGAGCAGTTCTTC
- - TRBJ2-1 TRBV6-4 CASSETGTSNEQFF TGTGCCAGCAGCGAGACAGGGACTTCCAATGAGCAGTTCTTC
- - TRBJ1-2 TRBV19 CASSPPTGPLYGYTF TGTGCCAGTAGTCCCCCCACAGGGCCCCTCTATGGCTACACCTTC
- - TRBJ1-1 TRBV2 CASRDTVNTEAFF TGTGCCAGCAGAGATACGGTGAACACTGAAGCTTTCTTT
- once TRBJ2-7 TRBV7-9 CASSLALQDEQYF TGTGCCAGCAGCTTAGCTCTCCAGGACGAGCAGTACTTC
- - TRBJ2-1 TRBV6-4 CASRQNDEQFF TGTGCCAGCAGACAAAACGATGAGCAGTTCTTC
- - TRBJ1-6 TRBV5-1 CASSLALQGNSPLHF TGCGCCAGCAGCTTGGCCCTACAGGGAAATTCACCCCTCCACTTT
TRBD1 - TRBJ1-4 TRBV6-5 CASSYRPDRGFEKLFF TGTGCCAGCAGTTATCGTCCGGACAGGGGTTTTGAAAAACTGTTTTTT
- - TRBJ2-7 TRBV7-9 CASSPTQGRTYEQYF TGTGCCAGCAGCCCGACACAGGGCCGAACCTACGAGCAGTACTTC
- - TRBJ1-5 TRBV2 CASSEGDINLRGYSNQPQHF TGTGCCAGCAGTGAAGGGGACATCAACCTGAGGGGTTATAGCAATCAGCCCCAGCATTTT
TRBD2 - TRBJ2-5 TRBV6-1 CASSFSGGAGETQYF TGTGCCAGCAGTTTTAGCGGGGGGGCCGGGGAGACCCAGTACTTC